The next 31 T cell receptor beta chains were all read from a single sample in a study of early T cells in non-severe SARS-CoV-2 infection. TCRdb recomputed calls from the 5' RACE reads with MiXCR, one row per CDR3 protein. The profile shows tens of thousands of distinct CDR3 sequences, about 5.2% of them singletons. The specimen comprised whole blood, sampled at baseline. Source of these receptors: an adult who was a healthcare worker with PCR-confirmed SARS-CoV-2 infection or an uninfected control (not recorded which).

This clonotype was detected ten times or more. The chain has TRBV29-1 and TRBJ1-1; no firm D call. Germline-derived CDR1 and CDR2 are SQVTM and ANQGSEA. This CDR3 spans 15 amino acids. V lost 5 bases to trimming and J lost 4 bases, with 20 bases between them. The CDR3: CSVMFLGGVGTEAFF. CDR3 nucleotides: TGCAGCGTTATGTTCTTGGGAGGTGTGGGCACTGAAGCTTTCTTT.

DNA of the CDR3: TGTGCCAGCAGCCCCATAGATCTGGTCGCCAAAAACATTCAGTACTTC. This encodes CASSPIDLVAKNIQYF. The chain is built from TRBV28 and TRBJ2-4, with D hard to call. Trimming removed 6 bases from V and 1 base from J, with 16 bases in between. The germline V gene encodes CDR1 MDHEN and CDR2 SYDVKM. The CDR3 loop spans 16 amino acids. The full variable domain, with the rest looked up from reference TRBV28 and TRBJ2-4, is DVKVTQSSRYLVKRTGEKVFLECVQDMDHENMFWYRQDPGLGLRLIYFSYDVKMKEKGDIPEGYSVSREKKERFSLILESASTNQTSMYLCASSPIDLVAKNIQYFGAGTRLSVL.

This clonotype was seen a handful of times. Germline is not matched at one junction end, which may reflect a read error. The V gene is TRBV6-6, the J gene TRBJ1-6; possible D gene TRBD1, 6 bases. This CDR3 spans 15 amino acids. Germline assignment: CDR1 MNHNY and CDR2 SVGAGI (reference sequence). The CDR3 bases are TGTGCCAGCAGTTCTCCAGGGGCGGAGAATTCACCCCTCCATTTT. This sequence encodes CASSSPGAENSPLHF.

The J gene is TRBJ2-3, the V gene TRBV9; TRBD1 agrees at 8 bases. CDR3 length: 15 amino acids. Trimming cost V 6 bases and J 1 base; bases outside gene matches: 7. Germline V CDR1 and CDR2: SGDLS, YYNGEE. CDR3 region: CASTIQGVRTDTQYF. The CDR3 DNA follows: TGTGCCAGCACCATACAGGGGGTACGCACAGATACGCAGTATTTT.

This clonotype was detected ten times or more. CDR3 DNA: TGTGCCAGCAGCTCTTCGACTAGCGGGGGCCGTCGGGGCACAGATACGCAGTATTTT. This gives the protein CASSSSTSGGRRGTDTQYF. This chain joins TRBV7-9 and TRBJ2-3; TRBD2 matches at 12 bases. The CDR3 length is 19 residues. Germline CDR1 and CDR2: SEHNR and FQNEAQ (reference sequence). V gave up 4 bases and J gave up 1 base; unmatched junction bases: 12.

This clonotype was detected ten times or more. The chain recombines TRBV4-1 with TRBJ2-3, with 8 bases that match TRBD2. This CDR3 comprises 17 residues. CDR1 and CDR2 (germline): MGHRA, YSYEKL. The V and J ends lost 0 bases and 4 bases, in that order; junction bases with no gene match: 9. CDR3: CASSQDPKRGKADTQYF. The CDR3 DNA reads as TGCGCCAGCAGCCAAGATCCTAAGCGGGGGAAGGCAGATACGCAGTATTTT.

To note about this clonotype: This may come from a read error, since a much larger clone is one base off. The rearrangement uses TRBV27 and TRBJ2-3; 7 bases agree with TRBD1. The CDR3 totals 13 residues. Per the germline V gene, CDR1 is MNHEY and CDR2 is SMNVEV (reference sequence). The CDR3 coding sequence is TGTGCCGGCAGTCGACAGGGTTCAGATACGCAGTATTTT. Its protein is CAGSRQGSDTQYF.

The V gene is TRBV20-1, the J gene TRBJ1-2; D is possibly TRBD1 (6 bases). The V gene lost 1 base and the J gene lost 1 base, with 13 bases spanning the gap. Germline CDR1 reads DFQATT; CDR2 reads SNEGSKA (reference sequence). CDR3 length: 15 amino acids. The CDR3 loop reads CSARGGAALNYGYTF. CDR3 nucleotide sequence: TGCAGTGCTAGAGGGGGGGCCGCTCTTAACTATGGCTACACCTTC.

This clonotype was detected only a few times. The CDR3 region has the DNA TGCAGTGCCCCACCCGGGAGGCGGGAAGTCTCCTACGAGCAGTACTTC. It encodes CSAPPGRREVSYEQYF. V is TRBV20-1 and J is TRBJ2-7; 7 bases agree with TRBD2. V shed 6 bases, J shed 0 bases, and the junction held 14 bases outside the gene matches. This CDR3 has 16 amino acids. Germline assignment: CDR1 DFQATT and CDR2 SNEGSKA (reference sequence).

This clonotype was recorded many times. The V gene is TRBV12-3 or TRBV12-4, the J gene TRBJ2-1, with unresolved D. Trimming removed 3 bases from V and 6 bases from J, with 12 bases in between. The CDR3 consists of 14 residues. The CDR3 nucleotides are TGTGCCAGCAGTTTTGGATCGGCCAGCAATGAGCAGTTCTTC. Its protein product is CASSFGSASNEQFF.

The CDR3 sequence: CASSPSSGMNMNTEAFF. CDR3 bases: TGTGCCAGCAGCCCGTCATCCGGCATGAACATGAACACTGAAGCTTTCTTT. The chain couples TRBV3-1 to TRBJ1-1; D ambiguous. There are 17 residues in the CDR3. Per the germline V gene, CDR1 is LGHDT and CDR2 is YNNKEL (reference sequence). V was cut by 4 bases and J by 0 bases, with 18 bases left in between.

This clonotype was seen at least ten times. The V gene is TRBV9, the J gene TRBJ2-7; D is possibly TRBD2 (5 bases). Germline values: CDR1 SGDLS, CDR2 YYNGEE. The CDR3 is 15 residues long. V dropped 4 bases and J dropped 2 bases, with 16 bases sitting between them. CDR3 in amino acids: CASSPLGSGAYEQYF. The CDR3 nucleotides read TGTGCCAGCAGCCCCTTGGGCAGCGGAGCCTACGAGCAGTACTTC.

This clonotype occurred many times. This chain links TRBV20-1 with TRBJ1-6; D remains unclear. Germline V gives CDR1 DFQATT, CDR2 SNEGSKA (reference sequence). The CDR3 is made up of 13 amino acids. The ends were cut back, 6 bases at V and 7 bases at J, with 13 bases in the middle. CDR3 protein: CSASHQANSPLHF. The CDR3 region has the DNA TGCAGTGCCTCACATCAGGCCAATTCACCCCTCCACTTT.

The sample holds many counts of this clonotype. V gene TRBV19 combines with J gene TRBJ1-5; weak D call: TRBD1 (5 bases). Trimming stripped 3 bases from V and 4 bases from J, with 16 bases between. From germline, CDR1 is LNHDA and CDR2 SQIVND (reference sequence). This CDR3 is built from 16 residues. The CDR3 here is CASSIASGAINQPQHF. CDR3 bases: TGTGCCAGTAGTATTGCCTCCGGGGCGATAAATCAGCCCCAGCATTTT.

The sample holds many counts of this clonotype. This chain links TRBV7-2 with TRBJ2-7; D call uncertain. V lost 4 bases and J lost 3, with 10 bases in between. Per the germline V gene, CDR1 is SGHTA and CDR2 is FQGNSA. This CDR3 has 13 residues. The CDR3 bases are TGTGCCAGCAGCTCCTCCTACTACTACGAGCAGTACTTC. Protein product: CASSSSYYYEQYF.

In its sample, this clonotype was seen many times. The CDR3 spells CASSLAGGFTDTQYF. The CDR3 DNA sequence: TGTGCCAGCAGTTTAGCCGGGGGCTTCACAGATACGCAGTATTTT. The rearrangement links TRBV12-3 or TRBV12-4 to TRBJ2-3; D may match TRBD1 or TRBD2 (6 bases each). This CDR3 is 15 amino acids long. Trimming cost V 0 bases and J 2 bases, with 9 bases left between them.

This sequence joins TRBV2 and TRBJ2-2; 9 nucleotides align to TRBD1. CDR1 and CDR2 from the germline V gene are SNHLY and FYNNEI. J lost 6 bases, V lost 3 bases, and 5 bases had no gene match. This CDR3 is built from 15 residues. The CDR3 region has the DNA TGTGCCAGCAGTGACGTGACAGGGGGTGCCGGGGAGCTGTTTTTT. Its translation is CASSDVTGGAGELFF.

By share, this clonotype ranks as medium-sized (0.01 to 0.1%). The rearrangement links TRBV4-1 to TRBJ1-1, with D unresolved. Trimming left V 4 bases short and J 5 bases short, with 14 bases between. Germline values: CDR1 MGHRA, CDR2 YSYEKL. CDR3 length: 14 residues. The CDR3 loop is CASSPLGARTEAFF. The CDR3 bases are TGCGCCAGCAGCCCCCTCGGAGCGCGGACTGAAGCTTTCTTT.

The chain recombines TRBV10-1 with TRBJ2-3; no firm D call. The germline CDR1 and CDR2 sequences are WNHNN and SYGVQD (reference sequence). The CDR3 length is 13 residues. The V and J ends lost 2 bases and 2 bases respectively, with 5 bases between them. The CDR3 coding sequence is TGCGCCAGCAGTGAGCCGGACACAGATACGCAGTATTTT. It encodes CASSEPDTDTQYF.

This clonotype appeared many times. The rearrangement links TRBV5-6 to TRBJ2-1; 9 nucleotides align to TRBD2. Germline V gene data show CDR1 as SGHDT and CDR2 as YYEEEE. The CDR3 is 19 residues long. Unmatched junction bases numbered 14, after V lost 0 bases and J lost 4 bases. The CDR3 region is CASSLAGAILAGHYNEQFF. In nucleotides, the CDR3 is TGTGCCAGCAGCTTGGCCGGGGCCATACTAGCGGGCCATTACAATGAGCAGTTCTTC.

The table lists this clonotype with many counts. The V and J genes are TRBV10-3 and TRBJ1-2, with 7 bases identical to TRBD1. Germline CDR1 ENHRY, CDR2 SYGVKD. CDR3 size: 13 residues. With V trimmed by 8 bases and J by 8 bases, 11 bases remained unmatched. CDR3 sequence (DNA): TGTGCCATCGAGGGAGGGGGCGGTTTGGGCTACACCTTC. It is translated as CAIEGGGGLGYTF.

The table lists this clonotype with many counts. The chain carries TRBV10-3 and TRBJ2-2; 8 bases fit TRBD1. The V gene end was trimmed by 4 bases and the J gene end by 4 bases; junction bases not matched to a gene: 2. The CDR3 is 14 residues long. Germline V gives CDR1 ENHRY, CDR2 SYGVKD. CDR3 amino acids: CAISGQGFTGELFF. The CDR3 coding sequence is TGTGCCATCAGTGGACAGGGGTTCACCGGGGAGCTGTTTTTT.

This clonotype was counted only a few times. The gene calls are TRBV11-2 and TRBJ2-1, with D perhaps matching TRBD1 or TRBD2 (7 bases each). Germline V gene data show CDR1 as SGHAT and CDR2 as FQNNGV. The CDR3 length is 16 residues. The V end was cut by 5 bases, the J end by 5 bases, with 19 bases between. The CDR3 bases are TGTGCCAGCAGCCGTCACACACAGGGGAGGGACAATGAGCAGTTCTTC. This gives the protein CASSRHTQGRDNEQFF. Together with reference TRBV11-2 and TRBJ2-1, the CDR3 gives the full variable domain: EAGVAQSPRYKIIEKRQSVAFWCNPISGHATLYWYQQILGQGPKLLIQFQNNGVVDDSQLPKDRFSAERLKGVDSTLKIQPAKLEDSAVYLCASSRHTQGRDNEQFFGPGTRLTVL.

This clonotype has ten or more counts. As DNA, the CDR3 is TGCGCCAGCAGCTTGGAAGGAAGCGGAACCCTCTACGAGCAGTACTTC. Its protein product is CASSLEGSGTLYEQYF. V and J are TRBV5-1 and TRBJ2-7; D may be TRBD2 (5 bases). From germline, CDR1 is SGHRS and CDR2 YFSETQ. Trimming cost V 0 bases and J 3 bases, with 16 bases left between them. CDR3 size: 16 residues. Complete variable domain (other parts from reference TRBV5-1 and TRBJ2-7): KAGVTQTPRYLIKTRGQQVTLSCSPISGHRSVSWYQQTPGQGLQFLFEYFSETQRNKGNFPGRFSGRQFSNSRSEMNVSTLELGDSALYLCASSLEGSGTLYEQYFGPGTRLTVT.

This clonotype was counted only a few times. CDR3 region: CASAFGQSVDTQYF. The CDR3 nucleotides read TGCGCCAGCGCCTTCGGACAGTCGGTAGATACGCAGTATTTT. The chain has TRBV5-1 and TRBJ2-3; D is possibly TRBD1 (6 bases). Per germline, CDR1 SGHRS and CDR2 YFSETQ. The V gene lost 7 bases and the J gene lost 5 bases, with 17 bases spanning the gap. The CDR3 runs to 14 residues.

The table lists this clonotype with many counts. The chain couples TRBV20-1 to TRBJ1-2; D is unclear. Trimming removed 0 bases from V and 7 bases from J, with 18 bases in between. This CDR3 has 15 residues. Germline lookup yields CDR1 DFQATT and CDR2 SNEGSKA (reference sequence). CDR3 in DNA: TGCAGTGCTAGAGAAAGAGGCAGTGGTCTAACTGGCTACACCTTC. Translated, it gives CSARERGSGLTGYTF.

The V call is TRBV20-1, the J call TRBJ2-7, with a tentative D call TRBD1 (6 bases). Germline CDR1 is DFQATT and CDR2 is SNEGSKA (reference sequence). V dropped 3 bases and J dropped 0 bases, with 12 bases sitting between them. This CDR3 is built from 14 residues. As DNA, the CDR3 is TGCAGTGCTAGGGTACAGGGTGGCTCCTACGAGCAGTACTTC. It codes for CSARVQGGSYEQYF.

In its sample, this clonotype was seen many times. V gene TRBV7-3 combines with J gene TRBJ2-5; 8 bases are shared with TRBD1. Germline-derived CDR1 and CDR2 are SGHTA and FQGTGA. The CDR3 is 15 residues long. The V segment lost 5 bases and the J segment 5 bases; nucleotides outside the gene matches: 10. The CDR3 DNA reads TGTGCCAGCAGCCCCTCGTTAACAGGGGGGGAGACCCAGTACTTC. It is translated as CASSPSLTGGETQYF.

The chain combines TRBV25-1 with TRBJ1-1, with a weak D call TRBD1 (5 bases). Trimming took off 5 bases at V and 4 bases at J, with 20 bases between the two ends. Germline-derived CDR1 and CDR2 are MGHDK and SYGVNS. CDR3 size: 16 residues. CDR3 amino acids: CASSRVVRQGFTEAFF. CDR3 coding DNA: TGTGCCAGCAGTCGCGTCGTTCGGCAGGGCTTCACTGAAGCTTTCTTT.

CDR3 coding DNA: TGTGCCAGCTCACCAGGACCGAGACTAGCGGGCCTTAATGAGCAGTTCTTC. Amino acids: CASSPGPRLAGLNEQFF. V and J are TRBV18 and TRBJ2-1, with 10 bases aligning to TRBD2. Germline-derived CDR1 and CDR2 are KGHSH and LQKENI. The CDR3 totals 17 residues. With V trimmed by 2 bases and J by 7 bases, 11 bases remained unmatched.

J is TRBJ2-7 and V is TRBV12-3 or TRBV12-4, with 9 nucleotides matching TRBD2. This CDR3 has 14 residues. With 4 bases clipped from V and 6 bases from J, the junction kept 7 bases outside the gene matches. The CDR3 DNA is TGTGCCAGCAGTTCGCCTAGCGGGATAGGCGAGCAGTACTTC. Protein: CASSSPSGIGEQYF.